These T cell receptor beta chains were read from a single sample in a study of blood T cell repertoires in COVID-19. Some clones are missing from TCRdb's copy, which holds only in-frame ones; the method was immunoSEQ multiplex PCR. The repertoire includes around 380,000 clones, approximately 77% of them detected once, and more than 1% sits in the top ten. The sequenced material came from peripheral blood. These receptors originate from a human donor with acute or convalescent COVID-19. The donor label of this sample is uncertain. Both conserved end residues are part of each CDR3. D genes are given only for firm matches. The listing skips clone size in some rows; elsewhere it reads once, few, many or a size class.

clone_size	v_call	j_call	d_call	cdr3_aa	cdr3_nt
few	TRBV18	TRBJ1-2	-	CASSPSSDYGYTF	TGTGCCAGCTCACCTTCCAGCGATTATGGCTACACCTTC
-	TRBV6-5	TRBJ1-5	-	CASRKGESNQPQHF	TGTGCCAGCAGAAAGGGGGAGAGCAATCAGCCCCAGCATTTT
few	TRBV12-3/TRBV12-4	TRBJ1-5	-	CASSFTLRQPQHF	TGTGCCAGCAGTTTCACATTACGTCAGCCCCAGCATTTT
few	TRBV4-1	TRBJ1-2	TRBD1	CASSQESFGQDLYGYTF	TGCGCCAGCAGCCAAGAGTCATTTGGACAGGACCTCTATGGCTACACCTTC
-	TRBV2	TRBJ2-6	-	CASSVRVSGANVLTF	TGTGCCAGCAGTGTTCGGGTCTCTGGGGCCAACGTCCTGACTTTC
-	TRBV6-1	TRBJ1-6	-	CASSDQGLNSPLHF	TGTGCCAGCAGTGACCAGGGGCTTAATTCACCCCTCCACTTT
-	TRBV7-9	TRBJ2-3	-	CASSESTDTQYF	TGTGCCAGCAGCGAGAGCACAGATACGCAGTATTTT
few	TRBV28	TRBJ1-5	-	CASSWGGKTQPQHF	TGTGCCAGCAGTTGGGGGGGGAAAACTCAGCCCCAGCATTTT
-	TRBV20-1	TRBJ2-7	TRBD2	CSASSGRAGEQYF	TGCAGTGCTAGTAGCGGGAGGGCTGGAGAGCAGTACTTC
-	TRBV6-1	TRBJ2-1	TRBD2	CASSEVGGVLSEQFF	TGTGCCAGCAGTGAAGTCGGGGGGGTTTTAAGTGAGCAGTTCTTC
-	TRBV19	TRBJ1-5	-	CASNVGGNQPQHF	TGTGCCAGTAACGTCGGGGGCAATCAGCCCCAGCATTTT
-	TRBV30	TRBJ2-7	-	CAWSVLRGEQYF	TGTGCCTGGAGTGTACTAAGAGGCGAGCAGTACTTC
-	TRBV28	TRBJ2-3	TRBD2	CASRYLGPGLANTDTQYF	TGTGCCAGCAGATATCTGGGTCCGGGACTAGCAAACACAGATACGCAGTATTTT
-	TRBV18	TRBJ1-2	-	CASSPRSGNYGYTF	TGTGCCAGCTCACCACGGTCAGGGAACTATGGCTACACCTTC
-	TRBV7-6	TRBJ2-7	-	CASSLRLGPSYEQYF	TGTGCCAGCAGCTTACGGCTGGGGCCCTCCTACGAGCAGTACTTC
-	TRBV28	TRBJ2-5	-	CASSTSGLGQYF	TGTGCCAGCAGTACGTCCGGGTTGGGCCAGTACTTC
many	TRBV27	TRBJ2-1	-	CASSPGLANEQFF	TGTGCCAGCAGTCCTGGGCTAGCCAATGAGCAGTTCTTC
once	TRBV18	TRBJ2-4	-	CASSPSAVKNIQYF	TGTGCCAGCTCACCATCCGCAGTGAAAAACATTCAGTACTTC
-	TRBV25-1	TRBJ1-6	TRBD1	CASSLNRGNSPLHF	TGTGCCAGCAGCTTAAACAGGGGAAATTCACCCCTCCACTTT
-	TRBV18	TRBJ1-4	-	CASSPIREGNEKLFF	TGTGCCAGCTCCCCCATCCGGGAGGGTAATGAAAAACTGTTTTTT
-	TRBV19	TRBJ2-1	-	CASSISGLLPNEQFF	TGTGCCAGTAGTATCTCGGGACTCCTCCCTAATGAGCAGTTCTTC
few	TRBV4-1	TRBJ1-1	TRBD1	CASSLSGTGLTEAFF	TGCGCCAGCAGCCTTTCCGGGACAGGGCTAACTGAAGCTTTCTTT
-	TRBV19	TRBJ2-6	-	CASSIISRLTGANVLTF	TGTGCCAGTAGTATTATCTCCAGGCTAACTGGGGCCAACGTCCTGACTTTC
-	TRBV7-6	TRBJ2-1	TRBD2	CASSLSGAPYNEQFF	TGTGCCAGCAGCCTTAGCGGGGCACCCTACAATGAGCAGTTCTTC
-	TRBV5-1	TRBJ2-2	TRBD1	CASSSDRVATGELFF	TGCGCCAGCAGCTCGGACAGGGTAGCGACCGGGGAGCTGTTTTTT
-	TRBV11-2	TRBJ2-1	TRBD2	CASSSRGGRVVGFF	TGTGCCAGCAGCTCCAGAGGCGGGAGGGTCGTAGGGTTCTTC
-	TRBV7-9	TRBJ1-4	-	CASSFPGGEKLFF	TGTGCCAGCAGCTTTCCAGGAGGGGAAAAACTGTTTTTT
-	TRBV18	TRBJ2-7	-	CASSPLSRPQQYF	TGTGCCAGCTCACCACTATCGAGGCCGCAGCAGTACTTC
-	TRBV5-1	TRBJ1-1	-	CASSSGGAPEAFF	TGCGCCAGCAGCTCAGGTGGGGCTCCTGAAGCTTTCTTT
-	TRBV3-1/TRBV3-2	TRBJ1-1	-	CASSQDRYVTEAFF	TGTGCCAGCAGCCAAGATCGGTATGTAACTGAAGCTTTCTTT
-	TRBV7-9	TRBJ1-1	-	CASGGWITEAFF	TGTGCCAGCGGGGGGTGGATCACTGAAGCTTTCTTT